The 21 T cell receptor beta chains below all came from one sample that was sequenced in a study of response to subunit inactivated influenza vaccine. Each CDR3 protein gets one entry after TCRdb re-called the RT-PCR reads with MiXCR. The sample has 700,000 to 800,000 distinct CDR3 sequences, approximately 18% seen once. Sample: PBMCs from blood, taken around 5 days after vaccination. Every receptor here comes from a man aged 50 to 59 who received an inactivated influenza vaccine.

There are a few counts of this clonotype. This chain links TRBV7-9 with TRBJ2-7; 7 nucleotides match TRBD1. Germline CDR1 and CDR2: SEHNR and FQNEAQ (reference sequence). The CDR3 is made up of 15 amino acids. The ends lost 1 base at V and 3 bases at J; junction bases unmatched: 6. This CDR3 is CASSLVGQGVYEQYF. The CDR3 region has the DNA TGTGCCAGCAGCTTAGTCGGGCAGGGGGTCTACGAGCAGTACTTC.

The CDR3 loop is CAISESDALKGETQYF. DNA of the CDR3: TGTGCCATCAGTGAGTCGGACGCCTTGAAAGGGGAGACCCAGTACTTC. The chain uses TRBV10-3 and TRBJ2-5; D call uncertain. The CDR3 loop spans 16 amino acids. V was clipped by 0 bases and J by 5 bases, with 16 bases between them. From germline, CDR1 is ENHRY and CDR2 SYGVKD.

This clonotype was seen a handful of times. V usage is TRBV4-2 and J usage is TRBJ1-5; 7 nucleotides match TRBD1. The CDR3 is made up of 16 amino acids. Looked up from germline, CDR1 is LGHNA and CDR2 is YNFKEQ. Germline trimming cut 1 base from V and 2 bases from J; bases unmatched to any gene: 5. This CDR3 is CASSQAWDSGNQPQHF. For the CDR3, the DNA is TGTGCCAGCAGCCAAGCCTGGGACAGCGGCAATCAGCCCCAGCATTTT.

This clonotype has ten or more counts. V usage is TRBV29-1 and J usage is TRBJ2-7, with D unclear. From germline, CDR1 is SQVTM and CDR2 ANQGSEA. CDR3 length: 12 residues. V was clipped by 7 bases and J by 3 bases, with 13 bases between them. The CDR3 reads CSAGLKDYEQYF. The CDR3 DNA sequence: TGCAGCGCTGGATTGAAGGACTACGAGCAGTACTTC.

The sample holds many counts of this clonotype. V is TRBV6-1 and J is TRBJ2-3; 10 bases match TRBD1. The CDR3 is 15 amino acids. After removal of 1 base from V and 4 bases from J, the junction contained 2 bases not matched to a gene. In germline, CDR1 is MNHNS, CDR2 SASEGT. CDR3 sequence: CASSEGQGAPDTQYF. In DNA form, the CDR3 reads TGTGCCAGCAGTGAAGGACAGGGGGCCCCAGATACGCAGTATTTT.

This clonotype was found a few times. Germline is not matched at one junction end, which may reflect a read error. J is TRBJ1-1 and V is TRBV12-3 or TRBV12-4; D gene uncertain. The CDR3 extends over 10 amino acids. CDR3 amino acids: CASSFSSLDF. The CDR3 DNA sequence: TGTGCCAGCAGTTTCAGCAGCCTGGATTTT.

This clonotype was seen only a few times. The chain has TRBV6-1 and TRBJ1-2; D is possibly TRBD1 (5 bases). The V and J ends lost 3 bases and 8 bases respectively, with 13 bases between them. CDR3 length: 13 residues. Looked up from germline, CDR1 is MNHNS and CDR2 is SASEGT. In DNA form, the CDR3 reads TGTGCCAGCAGTGACAGCGCAAGGGGAGGCTACACCTTC. This encodes CASSDSARGGYTF.

This chain connects TRBV12-3 or TRBV12-4 to TRBJ1-2; the D is unclear. The ends were cut back, 4 bases at V and 4 bases at J, with 7 bases in the middle. This CDR3 has 12 residues. The CDR3 here is CASSSTPYGYTF. The CDR3 nucleotides read TGTGCCAGCAGTTCAACCCCCTATGGCTACACCTTC.

The chain couples TRBV7-9 to TRBJ2-3, with TRBD2 matching over 7 bases. V dropped 8 bases and J dropped 2; count of bases not matched to a gene: 4. The CDR3 is 13 residues long. Per germline, CDR1 SEHNR and CDR2 FQNEAQ (reference sequence). CDR3: CASRDYNTDTQYF. The CDR3 DNA reads TGTGCCAGCCGGGACTATAACACAGATACGCAGTATTTT.

The chain recombines TRBV20-1 with TRBJ2-1; 7 bases are shared with TRBD2. J lost 0 bases, V lost 1 base, and 6 bases had no gene match. The CDR3 spans 16 residues. CDR1 DFQATT and CDR2 SNEGSKA come from the germline V gene (reference sequence). This chain's CDR3 is CSARVPSGSSYNEQFF. The CDR3 bases are TGCAGTGCTAGAGTTCCTAGCGGTAGCTCCTACAATGAGCAGTTCTTC.

The J gene is TRBJ2-7, the V gene TRBV20-1; D might be TRBD2 (5 bases). CDR1 is DFQATT and CDR2 is SNEGSKA in the germline V gene (reference sequence). Trimming removed 1 base from V and 7 bases from J, with 17 bases in between. This CDR3 region has 14 residues. The CDR3 DNA reads as TGCAGTGCTAGAGGGGAGATGGGGTTGGGGGAGCAGTACTTC. It codes for CSARGEMGLGEQYF.

The V and J genes are TRBV30 and TRBJ1-1; the D gene is possibly TRBD1 (6 bases). Trimming pared 6 bases from V and 5 bases from J, leaving 22 bases between. The CDR3 covers 15 residues. The germline CDR1 and CDR2 sequences are GTSNPN and SVGIG (reference sequence). Here the CDR3 reads CACSPQQGVWTEAFF. The DNA of the CDR3 is TGTGCCTGCAGCCCTCAACAGGGAGTATGGACTGAAGCTTTCTTT. The full variable domain, with the rest looked up from reference TRBV30 and TRBJ1-1, is SQTIHQWPATLVQPVGSPLSLECTVEGTSNPNLYWYRQAAGRGLQLLFYSVGIGQISSEVPQNLSASRPQDRQFILSSKKLLLSDSGFYLCACSPQQGVWTEAFFGQGTRLTVV.

This clonotype has just a few counts. V usage is TRBV12-3 or TRBV12-4 and J usage is TRBJ1-5; D is uncertain. The CDR3 runs 12 residues. The V end was cut by 3 bases, the J end by 5 bases, with 5 bases between. CDR3 loop: CASSFLDQPQHF. As DNA, the CDR3 is TGTGCCAGCAGTTTTTTGGATCAGCCCCAGCATTTT.

The CDR3 reads CSARGGGSDYGYTF. CDR3 DNA sequence: TGCAGTGCCCGAGGGGGGGGCAGTGACTATGGCTACACCTTC. The chain has TRBV20-1 and TRBJ1-2; D might be TRBD1 (6 bases). Per the germline V gene, CDR1 is DFQATT and CDR2 is SNEGSKA (reference sequence). This CDR3 comprises 14 residues. Trimming took 6 bases from V and 3 from J, leaving 17 bases between them.

The V call is TRBV5-1, the J call TRBJ2-1; 7 bases are shared with TRBD2. Trimming cost V 4 bases and J 5 bases; bases outside gene matches: 6. This CDR3 has 14 residues. Germline V lookup: CDR1 SGHRS, CDR2 YFSETQ. This CDR3 reads CASSGGTIDNEQFF. As DNA, the CDR3 is TGCGCCAGCAGCGGCGGGACTATCGACAATGAGCAGTTCTTC. The entire variable domain, with the rest obtained from reference TRBV5-1 and TRBJ2-1, is as follows: KAGVTQTPRYLIKTRGQQVTLSCSPISGHRSVSWYQQTPGQGLQFLFEYFSETQRNKGNFPGRFSGRQFSNSRSEMNVSTLELGDSALYLCASSGGTIDNEQFFGPGTRLTVL.

The chain links TRBV14 to TRBJ1-1; perhaps TRBD1 as D (5 bases). Trimming cost V 1 base and J 6 bases, with 15 bases left between them. This CDR3 has 15 residues. Germline CDR1 is SGHDN and CDR2 is FVKESK. CDR3 loop: CASSQVWGRYAEAFF. CDR3 coding DNA: TGTGCCAGCAGCCAAGTATGGGGACGATACGCTGAAGCTTTCTTT.

This clonotype has just a few counts. J is TRBJ1-5 and V is TRBV20-1; unclear D gene. CDR1 DFQATT and CDR2 SNEGSKA come from the germline V gene (reference sequence). Trimming removed 4 bases at V and 2 bases at J, with 9 bases between. The CDR3 runs 13 residues. The CDR3: CSAMEWGNQPQHF. The CDR3 coding sequence is TGCAGTGCTATGGAGTGGGGCAATCAGCCCCAGCATTTT.

CDR3 in DNA: TGCAGTGCCTTCCAGGGGGCGGACACTGAAGCTTTCTTT. Its translation: CSAFQGADTEAFF. The V gene is TRBV20-1, the J gene TRBJ1-1; TRBD1 aligns across 8 bases. The CDR3 runs 13 residues. In germline, CDR1 is DFQATT, CDR2 SNEGSKA (reference sequence). V dropped 6 bases and J dropped 3; count of bases not matched to a gene: 6.

This clonotype was counted only a few times. The chain is built from TRBV12-3 or TRBV12-4 and TRBJ2-7; 14 bases agree with TRBD2. V lost 7 bases, J lost 4 bases, and 3 bases stayed unmatched. The CDR3 sequence is 14 residues long. CDR3 sequence (DNA): TGTGCCAGCACCGGACTAGCGGGGGGTTACGAGCAGTACTTC. This gives the protein CASTGLAGGYEQYF.

This clonotype has a handful of counts. CDR3 protein: CSATGTPRSPQHF. The CDR3 bases are TGCAGTGCTACCGGGACACCCCGATCCCCCCAGCATTTT. J is TRBJ1-5 and V is TRBV20-1; D may be TRBD1 (6 bases). Germline V gene sequence: CDR1 DFQATT, CDR2 SNEGSKA (reference sequence). The CDR3 contains 13 residues. Trimming cost V 4 bases and J 10 bases, with 17 bases left between them.

This clonotype occurred a few times. The genes are TRBV5-1 and TRBJ2-2; weak D call: TRBD1 (5 bases). Trimming took off 7 bases at V and 0 bases at J, with 19 bases between the two ends. The CDR3 is 17 amino acids. CDR1 and CDR2 (germline): SGHRS, YFSETQ. This CDR3 reads CASRWGRLQSNTGELFF. The CDR3 bases are TGCGCCAGCCGCTGGGGCAGGCTCCAATCGAACACCGGGGAGCTGTTTTTT.